This TCR beta chain derives from a study of type 1 regulatory T cells. Overall study context: An in vitro protocol generated T-allo10, a Tr1-enriched, alloantigen-specific CD4 T cell product.

TCRdb reprocessed the reads via MiXCR and lists one record per CDR3 protein. This sample has 80,000 to 100,000 distinct CDR3 sequences, with roughly 31% found just once. V dropped 2 bases and J dropped 0; count of bases not matched to a gene: 7. CDR1 MNHEY and CDR2 SVGAGI come from the germline V gene. The CDR3 covers 18 residues. V and J are TRBV6-5 and TRBJ1-6; 7 positions match TRBD1. Sequencing input: CD4+ T cells, either the whole sample or a sorted fraction (not recorded which). The origin of this receptor is a human donor in good health. Here the CDR3 reads CASSYGGQSSSYNSPLHF. The CDR3 bases are TGTGCCAGCAGTTACGGGGGACAGTCTAGCTCCTATAATTCACCCCTCCACTTT.